The rows below give T cell receptor beta chains drawn from one sample of a study of regulatory T cells in long-lasting Graves disease. Via MiXCR, TCRdb re-called the multiplex PCR reads, giving one row per CDR3 protein. The profile covers 350,000 to 550,000 distinct CDR3 sequences, with around 15% appearing a single time and about 15% taken by the ten largest. The sample was also linked to a second study, of T cells in Graves' hyperthyroidism and ophthalmopathy.

The sample was peripheral blood mononuclear cells (PBMCs), taken at new diagnosis, from a patient treated with antithyroid drugs. The receptors were sampled from a woman between 45 and 60 years old with Graves disease. Both conserved end residues are trimmed from each CDR3.

v_call,j_call,cdr3_length,cdr3_aa
TRBV6-2/TRBV6-3,TRBJ2-7,13,ASGTRQAALYEQY
TRBV3-1,TRBJ2-5,12,ASSQELRGRTQY
TRBV7-2,TRBJ2-3,16,ASSRRTDSGRATDTQY
TRBV6-1,TRBJ1-1,13,ASSELQAMNTEAF
TRBV3-1,TRBJ2-5,14,ASSQGRRGAEETQY
TRBV28,TRBJ2-2,13,ASSPGSQGSGELF
TRBV28,TRBJ1-4,12,ASSVQGEGEKLF
TRBV7-9,TRBJ2-5,11,ASRAGDVETQY
TRBV2,TRBJ2-5,14,ASSEWVGRGQETQY
TRBV30,TRBJ2-1,13,AWSSGLAGNNEQF
TRBV6-9,TRBJ2-1,13,ASSYSGREYNEQF
TRBV24-1,TRBJ2-7,14,ATSASGWERNYEQY
TRBV6-5,TRBJ1-2,12,ASSYSSQGYGYT
TRBV4-1,TRBJ2-3,17,ASSQSKAPTSGGTDTQY
TRBV19,TRBJ2-1,17,ASSTTQGVGTSGSNEQF
TRBV20-1,TRBJ1-2,12,SARGQYPSYGYT
TRBV6-1,TRBJ1-2,12,ASSVGQANYGYT